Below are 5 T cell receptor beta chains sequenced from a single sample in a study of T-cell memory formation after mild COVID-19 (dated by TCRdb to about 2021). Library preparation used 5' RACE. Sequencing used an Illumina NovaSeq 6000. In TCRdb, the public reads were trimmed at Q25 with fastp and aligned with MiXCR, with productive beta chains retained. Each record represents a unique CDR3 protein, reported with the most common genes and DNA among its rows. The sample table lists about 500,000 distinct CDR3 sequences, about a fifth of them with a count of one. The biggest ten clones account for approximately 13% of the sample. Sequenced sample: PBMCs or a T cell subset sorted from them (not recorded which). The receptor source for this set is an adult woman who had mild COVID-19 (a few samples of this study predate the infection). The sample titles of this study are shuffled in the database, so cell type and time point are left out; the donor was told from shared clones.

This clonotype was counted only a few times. The DNA for the CDR3 is TGCAGCGTTGAAGAAGCGGGACAGGACTATACGGAGCAGTACTTC. Encoded protein: CSVEEAGQDYTEQYF. The rearrangement links TRBV29-1 to TRBJ2-7; the D gene is possibly TRBD1 (8 bases). Germline CDR1 SQVTM, CDR2 ANQGSEA. This CDR3 is built from 15 residues. V gave up 0 bases and J gave up 7 bases, with 19 bases separating them.

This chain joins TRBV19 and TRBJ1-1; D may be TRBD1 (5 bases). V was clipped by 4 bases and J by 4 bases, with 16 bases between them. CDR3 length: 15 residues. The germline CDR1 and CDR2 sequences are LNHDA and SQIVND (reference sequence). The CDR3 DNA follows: TGTGCCAGTAGTAACTTCAGGGCGGAGGGCACTGAAGCTTTCTTT. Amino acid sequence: CASSNFRAEGTEAFF.

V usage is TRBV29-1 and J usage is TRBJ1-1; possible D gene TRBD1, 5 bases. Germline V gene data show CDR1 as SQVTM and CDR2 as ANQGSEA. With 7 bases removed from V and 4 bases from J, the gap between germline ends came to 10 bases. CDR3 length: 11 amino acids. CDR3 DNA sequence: TGCAGCGGGATGGGGGGCACTGAAGCTTTCTTT. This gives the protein CSGMGGTEAFF. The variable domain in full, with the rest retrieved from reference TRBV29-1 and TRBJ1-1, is SAVISQKPSRDICQRGTSLTIQCQVDSQVTMMFWYRQQPGQSLTLIATANQGSEATYESGFVIDKFPISRPNLTFSTLTVSNMSPEDSSIYLCSGMGGTEAFFGQGTRLTVV.

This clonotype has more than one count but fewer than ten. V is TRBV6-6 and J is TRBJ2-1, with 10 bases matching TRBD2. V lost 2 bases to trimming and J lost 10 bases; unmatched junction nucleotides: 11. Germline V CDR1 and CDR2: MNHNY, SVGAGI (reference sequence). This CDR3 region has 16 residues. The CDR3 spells CASSYGSLAGVEEQFF. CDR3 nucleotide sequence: TGTGCCAGCAGTTACGGGAGTCTAGCGGGAGTAGAGGAGCAGTTCTTC.

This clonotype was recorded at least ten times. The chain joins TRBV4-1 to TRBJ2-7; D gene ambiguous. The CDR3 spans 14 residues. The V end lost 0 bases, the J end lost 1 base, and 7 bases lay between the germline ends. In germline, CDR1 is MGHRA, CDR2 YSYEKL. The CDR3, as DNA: TGCGCCAGCAGCCAAGAAACTGAATCCTACGAGCAGTACTTC. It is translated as CASSQETESYEQYF.